The rows below give T cell receptor beta chains drawn from one sample of a study of shared clonotypes between healthy human individuals. The table came from immunoSEQ multiplex PCR; TCRdb's copy has only in-frame clones and leaves some out. The data contain about 980,000 clones, 60% to 85% of them singletons. Specimen: memory CD4+ T cells sorted from blood. Receptor source: a man younger than 30 in good health. Both conserved end residues are part of each CDR3. A D gene is named only where the DNA matches it firmly. Clone size is shown for a subset of rows, as once, few, many or a class of expanded clone.

clone size: once; V gene: TRBV9; J gene: TRBJ2-2; D gene: .; CDR3 DNA: TGTGCCAGCAGCGGCCGTTTAGGGGGAGAGGAGCTGTTTTTT; CDR3 protein: CASSGRLGGEELFF
clone size: once; V gene: TRBV7-2; J gene: TRBJ2-3; D gene: .; CDR3 DNA: TGTGCCAGCAGCCGTAGCGGCAGAGGTGGGGATACGCAGTATTTT; CDR3 protein: CASSRSGRGGDTQYF
clone size: .; V gene: TRBV27; J gene: TRBJ1-1; D gene: TRBD1; CDR3 DNA: TGTGCCAGCAGTTTATGGGGGACTGGACAGGGCGAAGCTTTCTTT; CDR3 protein: CASSLWGTGQGEAFF
clone size: few; V gene: TRBV15; J gene: TRBJ2-5; D gene: .; CDR3 DNA: TGTGCCACCAGCAGAGTCGTTGGCAGCCAAGAGACCCAGTACTTC; CDR3 protein: CATSRVVGSQETQYF
clone size: .; V gene: TRBV7-9; J gene: TRBJ1-6; D gene: .; CDR3 DNA: TGTGCCAGCAGCTTAGAAAGGCCCGGACTGACTTATAATTCACCCCTCCACTTT; CDR3 protein: CASSLERPGLTYNSPLHF
clone size: .; V gene: TRBV21-1; J gene: TRBJ1-2; D gene: .; CDR3 DNA: TGTGCCAGCAGCAAAGGCGGACAGAACTATGGCTACACCTTC; CDR3 protein: CASSKGGQNYGYTF
clone size: .; V gene: TRBV9; J gene: TRBJ1-1; D gene: .; CDR3 DNA: TGTGCCAGCAGCGTAGTCTCCGGACCGGGGACTGAAGCTTTCTTT; CDR3 protein: CASSVVSGPGTEAFF
clone size: .; V gene: TRBV5-6; J gene: TRBJ1-3; D gene: .; CDR3 DNA: TGTGCCAGCAGCTTGGGAGGAAACACCATATATTTT; CDR3 protein: CASSLGGNTIYF
clone size: .; V gene: TRBV12-5; J gene: TRBJ1-6; D gene: TRBD1; CDR3 DNA: TGTGCTAGTGGTGCGCAGGGGGGTTCACCCCTCCACTTT; CDR3 protein: CASGAQGGSPLHF
clone size: .; V gene: TRBV7-9; J gene: TRBJ1-4; D gene: TRBD1; CDR3 DNA: TGTGCCAGCAGCTCGGACAGGCCAGAGGAAAAACTGTTTTTT; CDR3 protein: CASSSDRPEEKLFF
clone size: .; V gene: TRBV5-1; J gene: TRBJ1-1; D gene: .; CDR3 DNA: TGCGCCAGCAGCTTAGGGGGAGACGACACTGAAGCTTTCTTT; CDR3 protein: CASSLGGDDTEAFF
clone size: .; V gene: TRBV28; J gene: TRBJ1-6; D gene: .; CDR3 DNA: TGTGCCAGCAGCTCCCAGGGGAACGACTATAATTCACCCCTCCACTTT; CDR3 protein: CASSSQGNDYNSPLHF
clone size: .; V gene: TRBV2; J gene: TRBJ2-3; D gene: .; CDR3 DNA: TGTGCCAGCACCCGGGACCACAGCACAGATACGCAGTATTTT; CDR3 protein: CASTRDHSTDTQYF
clone size: .; V gene: TRBV7-8; J gene: TRBJ1-1; D gene: TRBD1; CDR3 DNA: TGTGCCAGCAGCACACTCCGGGACAGGGAAGCTTTCTTT; CDR3 protein: CASSTLRDREAFF